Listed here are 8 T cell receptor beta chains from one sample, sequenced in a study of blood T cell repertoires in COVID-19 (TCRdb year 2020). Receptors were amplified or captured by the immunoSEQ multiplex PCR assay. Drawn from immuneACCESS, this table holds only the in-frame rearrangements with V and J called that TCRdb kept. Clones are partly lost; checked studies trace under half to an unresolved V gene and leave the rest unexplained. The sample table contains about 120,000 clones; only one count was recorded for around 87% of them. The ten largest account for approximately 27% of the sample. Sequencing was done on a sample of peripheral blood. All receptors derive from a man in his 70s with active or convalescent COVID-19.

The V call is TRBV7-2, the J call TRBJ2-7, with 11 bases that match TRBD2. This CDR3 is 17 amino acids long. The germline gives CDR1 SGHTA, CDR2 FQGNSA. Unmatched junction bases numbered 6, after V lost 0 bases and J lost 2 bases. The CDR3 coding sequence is TGTGCCAGCAGCTTAGCGGCTAGCGGGAGGAAAGCCTACGAGCAGTACTTC. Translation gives CASSLAASGRKAYEQYF.

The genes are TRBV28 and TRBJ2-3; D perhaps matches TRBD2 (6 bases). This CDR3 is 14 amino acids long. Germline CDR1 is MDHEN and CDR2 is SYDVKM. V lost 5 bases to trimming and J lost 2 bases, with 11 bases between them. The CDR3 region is CASSPRGFTDTQYF. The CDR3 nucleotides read TGTGCCAGCAGTCCCCGGGGGTTCACAGATACGCAGTATTTT.

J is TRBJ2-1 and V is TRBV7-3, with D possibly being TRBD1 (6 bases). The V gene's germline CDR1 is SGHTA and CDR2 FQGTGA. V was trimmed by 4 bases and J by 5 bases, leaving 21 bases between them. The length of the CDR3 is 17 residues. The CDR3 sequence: CASSSGAASQGHNEQFF. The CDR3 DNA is TGTGCCAGCAGCTCCGGTGCGGCAAGTCAGGGGCACAATGAGCAGTTCTTC.

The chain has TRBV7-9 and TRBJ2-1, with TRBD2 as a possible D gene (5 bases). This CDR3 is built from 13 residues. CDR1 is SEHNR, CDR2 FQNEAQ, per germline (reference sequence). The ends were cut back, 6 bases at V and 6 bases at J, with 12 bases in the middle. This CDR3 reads CASSGRAGNEQFF. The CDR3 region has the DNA TGTGCCAGCAGTGGGCGGGCGGGCAATGAGCAGTTCTTC.

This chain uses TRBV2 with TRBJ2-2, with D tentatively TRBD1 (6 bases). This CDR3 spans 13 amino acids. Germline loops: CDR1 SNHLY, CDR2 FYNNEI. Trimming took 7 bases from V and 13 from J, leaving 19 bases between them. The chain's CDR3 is CASTQVLQGTLFF. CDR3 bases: TGTGCCAGCACCCAGGTCCTACAGGGTACGCTGTTTTTT.

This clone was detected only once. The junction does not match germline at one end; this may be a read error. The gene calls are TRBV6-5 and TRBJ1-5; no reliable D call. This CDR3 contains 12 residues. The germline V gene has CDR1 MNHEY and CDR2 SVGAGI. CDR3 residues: CASSYSGGPKHF. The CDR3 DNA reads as TGTGCCAGCAGTTACTCCGGCGGGCCCAAGCATTTT.

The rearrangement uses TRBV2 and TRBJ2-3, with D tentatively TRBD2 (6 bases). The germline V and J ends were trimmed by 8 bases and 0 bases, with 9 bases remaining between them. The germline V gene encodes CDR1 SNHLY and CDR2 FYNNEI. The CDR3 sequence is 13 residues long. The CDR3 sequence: CASGGFSTDTQYF. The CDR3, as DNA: TGTGCCAGCGGAGGGTTCAGCACAGATACGCAGTATTTT.

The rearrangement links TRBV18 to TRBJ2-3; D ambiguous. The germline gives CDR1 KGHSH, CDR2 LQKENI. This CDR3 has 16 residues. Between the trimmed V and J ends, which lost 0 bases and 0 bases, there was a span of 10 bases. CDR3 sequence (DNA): TGTGCCAGCTCACCACCAAATAGCCCAAGCACAGATACGCAGTATTTT. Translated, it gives CASSPPNSPSTDTQYF.